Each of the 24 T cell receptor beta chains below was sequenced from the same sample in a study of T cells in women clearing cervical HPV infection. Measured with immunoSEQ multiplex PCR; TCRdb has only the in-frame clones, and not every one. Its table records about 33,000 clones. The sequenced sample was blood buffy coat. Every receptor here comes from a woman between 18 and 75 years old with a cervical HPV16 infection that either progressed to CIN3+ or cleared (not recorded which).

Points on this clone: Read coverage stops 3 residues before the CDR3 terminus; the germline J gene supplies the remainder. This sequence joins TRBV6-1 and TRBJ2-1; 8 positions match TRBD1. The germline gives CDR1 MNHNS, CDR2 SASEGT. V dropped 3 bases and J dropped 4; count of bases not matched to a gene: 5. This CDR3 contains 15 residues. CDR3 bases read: TGTGCCAGCAGTGATTACAGGGGGGCTTACAATGAG. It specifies CASSDYRGAYNE. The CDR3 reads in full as CASSDYRGAYNEQFF.

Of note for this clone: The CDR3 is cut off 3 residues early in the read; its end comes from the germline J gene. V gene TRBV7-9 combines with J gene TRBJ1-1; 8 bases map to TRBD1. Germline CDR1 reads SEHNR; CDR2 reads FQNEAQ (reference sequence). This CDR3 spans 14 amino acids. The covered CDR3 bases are TGTGCCAGCAGCTTAGAGGGGGCAGGGGGCGAG. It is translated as CASSLEGAGGE. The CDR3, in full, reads CASSLEGAGGEAFF. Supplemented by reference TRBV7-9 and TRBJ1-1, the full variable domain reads DTGVSQNPRHKITKRGQNVTFRCDPISEHNRLYWYRQTLGQGPEFLTYFQNEAQLEKSRLLSDRFSAERPKGSFSTLEIQRTEQGDSAMYLCASSLEGAGGEAFFGQGTRLTVV.

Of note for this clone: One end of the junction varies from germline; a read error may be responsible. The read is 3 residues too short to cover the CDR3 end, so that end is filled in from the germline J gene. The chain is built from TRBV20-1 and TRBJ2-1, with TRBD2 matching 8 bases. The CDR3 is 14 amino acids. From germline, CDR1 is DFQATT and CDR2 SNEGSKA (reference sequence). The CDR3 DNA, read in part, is TGCAGTGTTAGACTAGCGCCCAACAGAGATGAG. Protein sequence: CSVRLAPNRDE. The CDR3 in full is CSVRLAPNRDEQFF.

The sequenced part of the CDR3 DNA is TGTGCCTGGAGTCCAGGGGGCTACTCTGGT. Translating it yields CAWSPGGYSG. The CDR3, in full, reads CAWSPGGYSGQYF. This rearrangement joins TRBV30 to TRBJ2-4; 8 bases match TRBD1. The sequenced fragment ends 3 residues before the CDR3 boundary, so the rest is inferred from the germline J gene. The CDR3 spans 13 residues. Germline CDR1 GTSNPN, CDR2 SVGIG (reference sequence).

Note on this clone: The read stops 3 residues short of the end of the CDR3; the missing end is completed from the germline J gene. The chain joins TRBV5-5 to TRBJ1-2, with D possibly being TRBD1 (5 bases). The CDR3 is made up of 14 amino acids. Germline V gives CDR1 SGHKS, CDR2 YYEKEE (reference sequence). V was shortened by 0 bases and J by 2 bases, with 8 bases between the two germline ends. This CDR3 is CASSLGGGNYGYTF. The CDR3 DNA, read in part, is TGTGCCAGCAGCTTGGGTGGGGGGAACTATGGC.

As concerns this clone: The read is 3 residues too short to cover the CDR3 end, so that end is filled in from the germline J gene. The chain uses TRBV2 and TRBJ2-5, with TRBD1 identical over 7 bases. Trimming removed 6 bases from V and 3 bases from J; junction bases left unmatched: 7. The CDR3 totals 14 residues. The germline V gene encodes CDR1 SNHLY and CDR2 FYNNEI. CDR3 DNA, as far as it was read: TGTGCCAGCAGCCAACAGGGGACAGAAGAGACC. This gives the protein CASSQQGTEET. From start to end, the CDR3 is CASSQQGTEETQYF.

Incomplete CDR3 DNA: TGTGCCAGCAGCTTCGAGACAGGGGAGCAAGAGACC. It specifies CASSFETGEQET. The full CDR3 protein is CASSFETGEQETQYF. V gene TRBV5-5 combines with J gene TRBJ2-5; 8 positions agree with TRBD1. The read halts 3 residues ahead of the CDR3 end, with the missing end drawn from the germline J gene. The trim removed 2 bases at V and 2 bases at J, leaving 5 bases unmatched. The CDR3 runs to 15 residues. Germline-derived CDR1 and CDR2 are SGHKS and YYEKEE (reference sequence).

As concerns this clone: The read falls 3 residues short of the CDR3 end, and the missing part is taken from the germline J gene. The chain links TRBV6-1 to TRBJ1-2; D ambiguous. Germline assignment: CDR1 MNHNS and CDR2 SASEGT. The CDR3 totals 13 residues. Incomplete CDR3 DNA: TGTGCCAGCAGTGAAGCGGGCGGGATGGCC. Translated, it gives CASSEAGGMA. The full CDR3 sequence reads CASSEAGGMAYTF.

CDR3 sequence: CASSFHGTPYGYTF. The CDR3 DNA, read in part, is TGTGCCAGCAGCTTCCACGGGACACCATATGGC. The chain has TRBV7-9 and TRBJ1-2; maybe TRBD1 (6 bases). The read is 3 residues too short to cover the CDR3 end, so that end is filled in from the germline J gene. Trimming took 3 bases from V and 5 from J, leaving 13 bases between them. The CDR3 extends over 14 amino acids. The germline gives CDR1 SEHNR, CDR2 FQNEAQ (reference sequence).

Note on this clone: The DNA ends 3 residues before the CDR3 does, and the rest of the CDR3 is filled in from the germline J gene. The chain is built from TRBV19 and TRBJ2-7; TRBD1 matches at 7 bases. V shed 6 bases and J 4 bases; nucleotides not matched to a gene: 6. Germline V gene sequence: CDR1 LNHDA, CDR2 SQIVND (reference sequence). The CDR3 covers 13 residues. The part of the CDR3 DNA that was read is TGTGCCAGTAGCGACAGGGTGAGTTACGAG. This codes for CASSDRVSYE. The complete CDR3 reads CASSDRVSYEQYF.

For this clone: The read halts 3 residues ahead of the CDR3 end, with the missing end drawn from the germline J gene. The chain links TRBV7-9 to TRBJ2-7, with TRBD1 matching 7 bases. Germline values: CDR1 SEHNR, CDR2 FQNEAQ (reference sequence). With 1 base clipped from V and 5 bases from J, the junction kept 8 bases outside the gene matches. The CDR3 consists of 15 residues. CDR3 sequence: CASSLVEGAQNEQYF. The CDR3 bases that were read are TGTGCCAGCAGCTTAGTCGAGGGGGCGCAAAACGAG. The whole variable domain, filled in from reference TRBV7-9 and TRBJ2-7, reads DTGVSQNPRHKITKRGQNVTFRCDPISEHNRLYWYRQTLGQGPEFLTYFQNEAQLEKSRLLSDRFSAERPKGSFSTLEIQRTEQGDSAMYLCASSLVEGAQNEQYFGPGTRLTVT.

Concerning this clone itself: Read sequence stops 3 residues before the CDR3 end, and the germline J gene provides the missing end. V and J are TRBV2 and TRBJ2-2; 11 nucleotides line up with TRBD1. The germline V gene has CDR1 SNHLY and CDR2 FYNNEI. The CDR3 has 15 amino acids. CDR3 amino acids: CASRQTSGQGGKLFF. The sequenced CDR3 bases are TGTGCCAGCAGACAAACCTCGGGACAGGGGGGAAAG.

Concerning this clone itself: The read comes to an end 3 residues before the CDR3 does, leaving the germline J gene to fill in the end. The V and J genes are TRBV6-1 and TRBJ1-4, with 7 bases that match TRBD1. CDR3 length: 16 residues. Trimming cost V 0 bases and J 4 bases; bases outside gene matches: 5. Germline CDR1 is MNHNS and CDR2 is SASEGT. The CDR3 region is CASSEARTGRNEKLFF. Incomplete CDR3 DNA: TGTGCCAGCAGTGAAGCGAGGACAGGCCGTAATGAAAAA.

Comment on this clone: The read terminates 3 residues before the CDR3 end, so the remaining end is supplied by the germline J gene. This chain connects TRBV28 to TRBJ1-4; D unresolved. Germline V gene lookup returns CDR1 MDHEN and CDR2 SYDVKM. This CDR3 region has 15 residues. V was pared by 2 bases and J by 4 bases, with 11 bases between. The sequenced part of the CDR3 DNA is TGTGCCAGCAGTTTAGAAGCAGGAGTTAATGAAAAA. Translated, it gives CASSLEAGVNEK. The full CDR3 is CASSLEAGVNEKLFF.

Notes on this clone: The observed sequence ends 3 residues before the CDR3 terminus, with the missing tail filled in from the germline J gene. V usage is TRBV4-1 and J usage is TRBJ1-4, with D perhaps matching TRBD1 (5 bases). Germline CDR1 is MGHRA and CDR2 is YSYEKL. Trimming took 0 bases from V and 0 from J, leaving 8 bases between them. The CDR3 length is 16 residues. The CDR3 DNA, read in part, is TGCGCCAGCAGCCAAGACGGGGGGGCAACTAATGAAAAA. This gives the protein CASSQDGGATNEK. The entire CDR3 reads CASSQDGGATNEKLFF.

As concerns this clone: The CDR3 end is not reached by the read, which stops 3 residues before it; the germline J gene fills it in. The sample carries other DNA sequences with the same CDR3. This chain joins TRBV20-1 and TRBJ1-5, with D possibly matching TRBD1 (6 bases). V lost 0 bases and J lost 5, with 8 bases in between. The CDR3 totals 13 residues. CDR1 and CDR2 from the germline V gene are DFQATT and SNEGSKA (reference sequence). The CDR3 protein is CSARDRGYQPQHF. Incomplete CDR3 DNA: TGCAGTGCTAGAGACAGGGGATATCAGCCC.

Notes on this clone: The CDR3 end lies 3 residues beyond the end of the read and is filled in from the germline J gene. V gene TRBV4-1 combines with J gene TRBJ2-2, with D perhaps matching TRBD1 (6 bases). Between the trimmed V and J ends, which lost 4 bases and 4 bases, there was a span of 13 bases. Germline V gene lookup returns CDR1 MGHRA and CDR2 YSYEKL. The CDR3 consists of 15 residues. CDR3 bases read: TGCGCCAGCAGCCCCTACAGGGTCGGCACCGGGGAG. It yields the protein CASSPYRVGTGE. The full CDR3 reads CASSPYRVGTGELFF.

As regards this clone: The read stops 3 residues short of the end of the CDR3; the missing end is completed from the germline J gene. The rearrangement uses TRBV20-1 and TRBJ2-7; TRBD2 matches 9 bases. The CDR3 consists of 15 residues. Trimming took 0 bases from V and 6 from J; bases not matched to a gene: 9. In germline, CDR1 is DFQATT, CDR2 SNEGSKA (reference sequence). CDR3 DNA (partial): TGCAGTGCTAGAGAGTCCCCAGCGGGAGGAGTCGAG. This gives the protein CSARESPAGGVE. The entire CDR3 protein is CSARESPAGGVEQYF.

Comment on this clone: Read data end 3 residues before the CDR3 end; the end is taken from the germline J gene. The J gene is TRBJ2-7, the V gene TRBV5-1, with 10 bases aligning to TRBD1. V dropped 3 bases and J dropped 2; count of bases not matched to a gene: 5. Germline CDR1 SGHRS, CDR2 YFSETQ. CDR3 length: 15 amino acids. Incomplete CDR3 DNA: TGCGCCAGCAGCTGGGGACAGGGGTATACCTACGAG. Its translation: CASSWGQGYTYE. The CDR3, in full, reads CASSWGQGYTYEQYF. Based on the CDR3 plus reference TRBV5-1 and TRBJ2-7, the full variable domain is KAGVTQTPRYLIKTRGQQVTLSCSPISGHRSVSWYQQTPGQGLQFLFEYFSETQRNKGNFPGRFSGRQFSNSRSEMNVSTLELGDSALYLCASSWGQGYTYEQYFGPGTRLTVT.

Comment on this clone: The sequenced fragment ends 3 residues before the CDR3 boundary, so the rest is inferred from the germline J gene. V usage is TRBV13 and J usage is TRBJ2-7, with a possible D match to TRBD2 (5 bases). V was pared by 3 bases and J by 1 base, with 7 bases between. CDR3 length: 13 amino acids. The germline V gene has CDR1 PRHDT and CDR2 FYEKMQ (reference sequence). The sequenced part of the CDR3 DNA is TGTGCCAGCAGCTTCCGGGGTTCCTACGAG. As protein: CASSFRGSYE. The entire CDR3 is CASSFRGSYEQYF.

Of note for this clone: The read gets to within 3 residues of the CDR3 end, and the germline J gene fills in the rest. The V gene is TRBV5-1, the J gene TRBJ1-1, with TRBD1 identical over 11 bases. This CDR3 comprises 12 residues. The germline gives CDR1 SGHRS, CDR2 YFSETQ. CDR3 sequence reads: CASSADRGQAFF. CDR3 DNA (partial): TGCGCCAGCAGCGCGGACAGGGGGCAA.

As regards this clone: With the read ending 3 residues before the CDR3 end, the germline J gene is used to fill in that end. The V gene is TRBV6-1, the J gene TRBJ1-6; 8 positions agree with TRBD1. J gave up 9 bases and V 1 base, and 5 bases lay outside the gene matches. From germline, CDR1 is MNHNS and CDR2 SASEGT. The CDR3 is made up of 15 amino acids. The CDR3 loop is CASSEDGQGGSPLHF. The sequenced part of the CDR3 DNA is TGTGCCAGCAGTGAAGATGGACAGGGCGGTTCACCC.

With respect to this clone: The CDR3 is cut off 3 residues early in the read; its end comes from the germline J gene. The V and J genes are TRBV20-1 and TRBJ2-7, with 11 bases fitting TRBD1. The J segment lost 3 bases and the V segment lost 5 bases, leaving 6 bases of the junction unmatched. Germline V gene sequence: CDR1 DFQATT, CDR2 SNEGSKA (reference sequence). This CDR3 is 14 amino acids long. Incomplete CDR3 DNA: TGCAGTGCTGCCTCCGGGACAGGGGGCTACGAG. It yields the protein CSAASGTGGYE. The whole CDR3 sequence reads CSAASGTGGYEQYF.

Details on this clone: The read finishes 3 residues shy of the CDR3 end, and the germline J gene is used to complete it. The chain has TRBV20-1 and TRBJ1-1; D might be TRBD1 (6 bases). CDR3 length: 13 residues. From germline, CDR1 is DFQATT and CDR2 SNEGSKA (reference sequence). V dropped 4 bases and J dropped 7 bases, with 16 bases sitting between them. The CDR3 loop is CSATDSHYSEAFF. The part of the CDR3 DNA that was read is TGCAGTGCTACGGACAGCCACTACAGTGAA.